The 20 T cell receptor beta chains below all came from one sample that was sequenced in a study of CD8+ T cells in alopecia areata. Following RNA extraction, reverse transcription yielded cDNA that acted as the sequencing template. Clones were sequenced by immunoSEQ multiplex PCR, and TCRdb holds only the in-frame ones, with some missing. The sample contains about 140,000 clones, 80% to 90% of which appear only once. Treatment indicated: oral pan-JAK inhibitor, 5-10 mg twice daily. This sample comprised CD8+ T cells sorted from blood, obtained at week 4, from a patient treated with tofacitinib. The receptors were sampled from a human donor with alopecia areata.

This chain joins TRBV30 and TRBJ2-7; tentative D call: TRBD1 (5 bases). Germline values: CDR1 GTSNPN, CDR2 SVGIG (reference sequence). Trimming took 2 bases from V and 0 from J, leaving 14 bases between them. This CDR3 comprises 15 residues. The CDR3 sequence is CAWSTHRRASYEQYF. Here the CDR3 DNA reads TGTGCCTGGAGTACCCACCGCAGGGCCTCCTACGAGCAGTACTTC.

This chain uses TRBV4-1 with TRBJ2-2, with D unclear. This CDR3 is 14 amino acids long. Germline loops: CDR1 MGHRA, CDR2 YSYEKL. V was shortened by 1 base and J by 4 bases, with 7 bases between the two germline ends. As DNA, the CDR3 is TGCGCCAGCAGCCAAGCAGTTAGCACCGGGGAGCTGTTTTTT. Translating gives CASSQAVSTGELFF.

The J gene is TRBJ2-7, the V gene TRBV10-2; 8 bases map to TRBD1. The V segment lost 3 bases and the J segment 5 bases; nucleotides outside the gene matches: 6. CDR1 WSHSY and CDR2 SAAADI come from the germline V gene. CDR3 length: 14 amino acids. CDR3 sequence: CASSEPGQVDEQYF. The CDR3 DNA follows: TGCGCCAGCAGTGAACCGGGACAGGTTGACGAGCAGTACTTC.

The chain couples TRBV7-2 to TRBJ2-7, with 7 bases identical to TRBD2. V gave up 4 bases and J gave up 4 bases; unmatched junction bases: 4. Germline V gene data show CDR1 as SGHTA and CDR2 as FQGNSA. This CDR3 has 13 residues. The CDR3 DNA is TGTGCCAGCAGCTGGGAGGGAGCGTACGAGCAGTACTTC. Protein product: CASSWEGAYEQYF.

The CDR3 here is CASELGSAGNTIYF. In DNA form, the CDR3 reads TGTGCCAGCGAGCTGGGGTCGGCTGGAAACACCATATATTTT. The chain uses TRBV5-6 and TRBJ1-3; D is undetermined. This CDR3 comprises 14 residues. Germline V gene lookup returns CDR1 SGHDT and CDR2 YYEEEE. V was trimmed by 7 bases and J by 2 bases, leaving 13 bases between them.

The chain employs TRBV10-2 and TRBJ1-1; D not certain. The CDR3 length is 12 residues. Germline V CDR1 and CDR2: WSHSY, SAAADI. The ends were cut back, 2 bases at V and 11 bases at J, with 12 bases in the middle. CDR3 sequence reads: CASSESGRSAFF. CDR3 in DNA: TGCGCCAGCAGTGAGAGCGGACGTAGCGCTTTCTTT.

The V call is TRBV4-1, the J call TRBJ2-7; perhaps TRBD1 as D (5 bases). Germline-derived CDR1 and CDR2 are MGHRA and YSYEKL. Trimming pared 4 bases from V and 5 bases from J, leaving 9 bases between. The length of the CDR3 is 12 residues. The CDR3 spells CASSRDSHEQYF. The CDR3 coding sequence is TGCGCCAGCAGCCGAGACAGCCACGAGCAGTACTTC.

Worth noting for this clone: In the same sample, other DNA sequences code for this CDR3. This chain uses TRBV7-9 with TRBJ2-7; no clear D. The V and J ends lost 5 bases and 3 bases respectively, with 11 bases between them. The CDR3 has 13 amino acids. Germline lookup yields CDR1 SEHNR and CDR2 FQNEAQ (reference sequence). CDR3 coding DNA: TGTGCCAGCAGCCTAGGACCGAACTACGAGCAGTACTTC. This translates into CASSLGPNYEQYF. Complete variable domain (other parts from reference TRBV7-9 and TRBJ2-7): DTGVSQNPRHKITKRGQNVTFRCDPISEHNRLYWYRQTLGQGPEFLTYFQNEAQLEKSRLLSDRFSAERPKGSFSTLEIQRTEQGDSAMYLCASSLGPNYEQYFGPGTRLTVT.

The chain employs TRBV9 and TRBJ2-5, with no clear D. Germline CDR1 and CDR2: SGDLS and YYNGEE. The CDR3 has 13 residues. Between the trimmed V and J ends, which lost 6 bases and 4 bases, there was a span of 13 bases. The CDR3 here is CASNPLLSETQYF. Here the CDR3 DNA reads TGTGCCAGCAACCCCCTCCTCTCAGAGACCCAGTACTTC.

The rearrangement uses TRBV7-2 and TRBJ2-7; D is unclear. Trimming removed 4 bases at V and 0 bases at J, with 16 bases between. CDR3 length equals 16 residues. In germline, CDR1 is SGHTA, CDR2 FQGNSA. CDR3 DNA sequence: TGTGCCAGCAGCTCGCGGAGAGACGGAACCTCCTACGAGCAGTACTTC. Translation gives CASSSRRDGTSYEQYF.

This clone is termed medium-sized. The J gene is TRBJ1-2, the V gene TRBV4-3, with 7 positions matching TRBD1. The V gene end was trimmed by 5 bases and the J gene end by 4 bases; junction bases not matched to a gene: 16. The CDR3 runs 17 residues. The germline CDR1 and CDR2 sequences are LGHNA and YSLEER. Here the CDR3 reads CASSNLDSTGSIYGYTF. The CDR3 nucleotides read TGCGCCAGCAGCAACCTCGACTCGACAGGGTCTATCTATGGCTACACCTTC.

The chain employs TRBV4-1 and TRBJ1-1; D is ambiguous. V was clipped by 1 base and J by 1 base, with 10 bases between them. Looked up from germline, CDR1 is MGHRA and CDR2 is YSYEKL. CDR3 length equals 15 residues. CDR3 coding DNA: TGCGCCAGCAGCCAAGGGGTACAACAGAACACTGAAGCTTTCTTT. This translates into CASSQGVQQNTEAFF.

This chain connects TRBV2 to TRBJ2-5; D remains ambiguous. The J call may be mistaken, given a closer DNA end match to TRBJ2-7. CDR3 length: 12 residues. Germline V gene lookup returns CDR1 SNHLY and CDR2 FYNNEI. This CDR3 is CASTGYSYEQYF. The CDR3, as DNA: TGTGCCAGCACCGGGTACTCCTACGAGCAGTACTTC.

The chain has TRBV12-5 and TRBJ2-3; D assignment may be TRBD1 or TRBD2 (5 bases each). The germline V gene encodes CDR1 LGHNT and CDR2 FRNRAP. This CDR3 has 13 amino acids. Trimming removed 6 bases from V and 3 bases from J, with 10 bases in between. CDR3 nucleotide sequence: TGTGCTAGTGGCCTCAGGGAGACAGATACGCAGTATTTT. Protein: CASGLRETDTQYF.

This chain joins TRBV7-9 and TRBJ1-2; D ambiguous. Deletions cut 1 base from V and 4 bases from J, with 4 bases between. From germline, CDR1 is SEHNR and CDR2 FQNEAQ (reference sequence). The CDR3 loop spans 12 amino acids. CDR3 nucleotides: TGTGCCAGCAGCTTAGGCACCTATGGCTACACCTTC. The encoded protein is CASSLGTYGYTF.

The rearrangement joins TRBV7-2 to TRBJ2-3, with D unresolved. This CDR3 contains 15 residues. The V gene lost 5 bases and the J gene lost 4 bases, with 16 bases spanning the gap. The germline CDR1 and CDR2 sequences are SGHTA and FQGNSA. The CDR3 region is CASSQTQAISDTQYF. As DNA, the CDR3 is TGTGCCAGCAGCCAAACCCAGGCCATTTCAGATACGCAGTATTTT.

This chain uses TRBV7-9 with TRBJ1-6; 11 bases agree with TRBD1. The V segment lost 5 bases and the J segment 7 bases; nucleotides outside the gene matches: 10. CDR1 SEHNR and CDR2 FQNEAQ come from the germline V gene (reference sequence). The CDR3 has 17 amino acids. CDR3 loop: CASSNPGQGVMNSPLHF. DNA for the CDR3: TGTGCCAGCAGCAATCCGGGACAGGGGGTTATGAATTCACCCCTCCACTTT.

The CDR3 DNA follows: TGTGCCAGCAGCCCTAGCGGGGGGGCAGAGACCCAGTACTTC. Protein sequence: CASSPSGGAETQYF. V gene TRBV7-2 combines with J gene TRBJ2-5, with 12 bases that match TRBD2. The germline CDR1 and CDR2 sequences are SGHTA and FQGNSA. The ends lost 5 bases at V and 4 bases at J; junction bases unmatched: 2. The CDR3 is made up of 14 amino acids. The whole variable domain, filled in from reference TRBV7-2 and TRBJ2-5, reads GAGVSQSPSNKVTEKGKDVELRCDPISGHTALYWYRQSLGQGLEFLIYFQGNSAPDKSGLPSDRFSAERTGGSVSTLTIQRTQQEDSAVYLCASSPSGGAETQYFGPGTRLLVL.

This chain joins TRBV7-6 and TRBJ2-2; no definite D call. Trimming stripped 5 bases from V and 3 bases from J, with 1 base between. This CDR3 spans 11 amino acids. Germline CDR1 SGHVS, CDR2 FNYEAQ. In DNA, the CDR3 is TGTGCCAGCAGCCACACCGGGGAGCTGTTTTTT. This translates into CASSHTGELFF.

This chain links TRBV2 with TRBJ2-3, with D tentatively TRBD2 (5 bases). Germline values: CDR1 SNHLY, CDR2 FYNNEI. This CDR3 is built from 14 residues. V shed 5 bases and J shed 2 bases, with 11 bases lying between them. The CDR3 loop reads CASSSDSNTDTQYF. CDR3 nucleotide sequence: TGTGCCAGCAGTTCGGACTCAAACACAGATACGCAGTATTTT.